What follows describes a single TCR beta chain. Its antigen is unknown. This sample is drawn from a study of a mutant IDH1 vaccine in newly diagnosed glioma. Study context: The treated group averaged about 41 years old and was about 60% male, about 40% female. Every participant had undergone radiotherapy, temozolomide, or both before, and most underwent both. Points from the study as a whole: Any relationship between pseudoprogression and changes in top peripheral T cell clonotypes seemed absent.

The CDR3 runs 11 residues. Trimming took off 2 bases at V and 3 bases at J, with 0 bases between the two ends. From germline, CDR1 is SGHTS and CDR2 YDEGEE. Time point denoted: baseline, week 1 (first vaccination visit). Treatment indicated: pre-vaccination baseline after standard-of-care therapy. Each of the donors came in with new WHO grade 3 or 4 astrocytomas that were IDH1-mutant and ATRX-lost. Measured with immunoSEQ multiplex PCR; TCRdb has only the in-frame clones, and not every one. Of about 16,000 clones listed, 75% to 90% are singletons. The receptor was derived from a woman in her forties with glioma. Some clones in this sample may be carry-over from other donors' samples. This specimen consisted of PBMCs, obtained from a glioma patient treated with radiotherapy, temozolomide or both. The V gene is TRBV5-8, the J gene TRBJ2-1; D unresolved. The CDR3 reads CASSFYNEQFF. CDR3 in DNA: TGTGCCAGCAGCTTCTACAATGAGCAGTTCTTC.